This note documents a single T cell receptor beta chain sequence. Its antigen is currently unknown. The use of a sample-barcoded 5' primer and a J-beta primer mix characterized a second PCR of 7 to 11 cycles. A template-switch adaptor containing 12 random nucleotides labeled each cDNA molecule. MiXCR was run by TCRdb on the 5' RACE reads, yielding one entry per CDR3 protein. Among over 950,000 distinct CDR3 sequences listed, roughly half were seen once. These data are taken from a study of blood T cells in healthy people across ages. Whole-study results and caveats: Estimated diversity across one million T cells was deemed an underestimate.

Input material: blood. The sequence was collected from a woman aged 60 to 75 in good health.

The CDR3 protein is CASGLAISGSMFGEQFF. The CDR3 DNA reads as TGTGCTAGTGGTTTGGCTATAAGCGGGAGCATGTTTGGTGAGCAGTTCTTC. The rearrangement links TRBV12-5 to TRBJ2-1; 8 bases are a match to TRBD2. J gave up 9 bases and V 1 base, and 14 bases lay outside the gene matches. Germline CDR1 reads LGHNT; CDR2 reads FRNRAP. The CDR3 is 17 amino acids.